Below are 21 T cell receptor beta chains sequenced from a single sample in a study of identifying expanded T cells in peripheral blood. Sequencing used immunoSEQ multiplex PCR; TCRdb keeps in-frame clones, though not all of them. The sample includes 70,000 or so clones, around 90% of them seen just once. Source material: blood. The receptors originated from a person between 18 and 75 years old in good health.

The J gene is TRBJ2-7, the V gene TRBV7-3, with no clear D. Germline V gene lookup returns CDR1 SGHTA and CDR2 FQGTGA. Trimming cost V 2 bases and J 5 bases, with 7 bases left between them. This CDR3 spans 12 amino acids. For the CDR3, the DNA is TGTGCCAGCAGCTTAGTACTAAACGAGCAGTACTTC. It codes for CASSLVLNEQYF.

The chain combines TRBV19 with TRBJ2-7, with 9 bases that match TRBD1. CDR1 and CDR2 (germline): LNHDA, SQIVND (reference sequence). J lost 3 bases, V lost 6 bases, and 9 bases had no gene match. This CDR3 comprises 15 residues. The CDR3 nucleotides read TGTGCCAGTAGAAAAAGTCCGGGACAGGGCTACGAGCAGTACTTC. Protein: CASRKSPGQGYEQYF.

The rearrangement joins TRBV6-1 to TRBJ1-3, with D perhaps matching TRBD1 (6 bases). The V and J ends lost 6 bases and 2 bases respectively, with 8 bases between them. Germline V gene data show CDR1 as MNHNS and CDR2 as SASEGT. The CDR3 contains 13 residues. The chain's CDR3 is CASRDSPGNTIYF. The DNA for the CDR3 is TGTGCCAGCAGGGACAGTCCTGGAAACACCATATATTTT.

V usage is TRBV4-2 and J usage is TRBJ2-6; 9 bases align to TRBD2. Per the germline V gene, CDR1 is LGHNA and CDR2 is YNFKEQ. The CDR3 is 18 amino acids. The V and J ends lost 3 bases and 0 bases, in that order; junction bases with no gene match: 6. The CDR3 spells CASSHGLARLSGANVLTF. CDR3 bases: TGTGCCAGCAGCCACGGACTAGCGCGTCTCTCTGGGGCCAACGTCCTGACTTTC.

The chain is built from TRBV5-1 and TRBJ2-1, with 9 bases matching TRBD2. Germline CDR1 reads SGHRS; CDR2 reads YFSETQ. The CDR3 is 15 residues long. Trimming took 4 bases from V and 3 from J; bases not matched to a gene: 5. Written as DNA, the CDR3 is TGCGCCAGCAGCCCCGTAGCGGGGGACTACAATGAGCAGTTCTTC. Translating it yields CASSPVAGDYNEQFF.

The chain has TRBV4-3 and TRBJ2-7; D remains ambiguous. Trimming removed 2 bases from V and 9 bases from J, with 11 bases in between. The CDR3 contains 12 residues. The germline V gene encodes CDR1 LGHNA and CDR2 YSLEER. The DNA for the CDR3 is TGCGCCAGCAGCCAACGGCTGTCGGGGCAGTACTTC. This codes for CASSQRLSGQYF.

The chain links TRBV6-1 to TRBJ2-5; D ambiguous. The ends were cut back, 0 bases at V and 5 bases at J, with 13 bases in the middle. Germline values: CDR1 MNHNS, CDR2 SASEGT. This CDR3 comprises 15 residues. CDR3 sequence reads: CASSEAGQRLETQYF. In DNA form, the CDR3 reads TGTGCCAGCAGTGAAGCGGGCCAGAGGTTGGAGACCCAGTACTTC.

The chain links TRBV7-9 to TRBJ2-7; D unclear. V was trimmed by 6 bases and J by 5 bases, leaving 8 bases between them. CDR1 is SEHNR and CDR2 is FQNEAQ in the germline V gene (reference sequence). The CDR3 totals 11 residues. The CDR3 region has the DNA TGTGCCAGCAGTCGGCAGGACGAGCAGTACTTC. It yields the protein CASSRQDEQYF.

V and J are TRBV7-2 and TRBJ2-1; 10 positions match TRBD2. The V gene end was trimmed by 2 bases and the J gene end by 10 bases; junction bases not matched to a gene: 8. The CDR3 contains 15 residues. CDR1 is SGHTA, CDR2 FQGNSA, per germline. The CDR3 sequence: CASSLISGGAGEQFF. DNA for the CDR3: TGTGCCAGCAGCTTAATAAGCGGGGGGGCAGGCGAGCAGTTCTTC.

A single count supports this clone. The chain uses TRBV5-4 and TRBJ2-5; 8 nucleotides line up with TRBD2. V lost 1 base, J lost 4 bases, and 6 bases stayed unmatched. Germline values: CDR1 SGHNT, CDR2 YYREEE (reference sequence). The CDR3 spans 15 residues. CDR3 sequence: CASSLPPGGRETQYF. The CDR3 nucleotides read TGTGCCAGCAGCTTGCCTCCGGGGGGGAGAGAGACCCAGTACTTC.

V and J are TRBV29-1 and TRBJ2-7; 9 bases are shared with TRBD1. V gave up 0 bases and J gave up 3 bases; unmatched junction bases: 6. CDR3 length: 15 residues. In germline, CDR1 is SQVTM, CDR2 ANQGSEA. CDR3 region: CSVEDRDRDFYEQYF. CDR3 DNA sequence: TGCAGCGTTGAAGATAGGGACAGGGACTTCTACGAGCAGTACTTC.

CDR3 in DNA: TGTGCCAGCTTCGCGCGAGCGGAGGGGCAGTTCTTC. Amino acid sequence: CASFARAEGQFF. V and J are TRBV6-1 and TRBJ2-1; D possibly corresponds to TRBD2 (6 bases). CDR1 is MNHNS, CDR2 SASEGT, per germline. With 8 bases removed from V and 12 bases from J, the gap between germline ends came to 17 bases. The CDR3 is 12 amino acids.

V is TRBV5-4 and J is TRBJ2-5; D is ambiguous. The CDR3 runs 12 residues. Germline V gives CDR1 SGHNT, CDR2 YYREEE (reference sequence). CDR3 DNA sequence: TGTGCTACAACTGGGCCACAAGAGACCCAGTACTTC. This gives the protein CATTGPQETQYF.

The V gene is TRBV19, the J gene TRBJ2-1; no definite D call. V lost 2 bases and J 7 bases, leaving 24 bases between the germline ends. The CDR3 contains 18 residues. Germline-derived CDR1 and CDR2 are LNHDA and SQIVND (reference sequence). In DNA form, the CDR3 reads TGTGCCAGTAGTATAAAAACCTCCTTGGCGTTAATGGGGAATGAGCAGTTCTTC. This translates into CASSIKTSLALMGNEQFF.

The chain employs TRBV20-1 and TRBJ2-3; possible D gene TRBD1, 5 bases. Germline lookup yields CDR1 DFQATT and CDR2 SNEGSKA (reference sequence). V lost 7 bases and J lost 1, with 6 bases in between. The CDR3 consists of 11 residues. The CDR3 loop reads CSVQGTDTQYF. CDR3 coding DNA: TGCAGTGTACAGGGCACAGATACGCAGTATTTT.

The chain employs TRBV11-2 and TRBJ1-6, with a possible D match to TRBD1 (6 bases). CDR1 is SGHAT and CDR2 is FQNNGV in the germline V gene. Trimming cost V 5 bases and J 8 bases, with 16 bases left between them. The CDR3 has 15 amino acids. The CDR3 is CASSPSSGAHSPLHF. DNA of the CDR3: TGTGCCAGCAGCCCGAGTTCGGGGGCCCATTCACCCCTCCACTTT.

The rearrangement uses TRBV6-1 and TRBJ1-2, with 9 bases matching TRBD1. The CDR3 is 16 residues long. V was pared by 1 base and J by 1 base, with 4 bases of the junction left unmatched. In germline, CDR1 is MNHNS, CDR2 SASEGT. The CDR3 protein is CASSEVGDRVNYGYTF. The CDR3 DNA is TGTGCCAGCAGTGAAGTAGGGGACAGGGTTAACTATGGCTACACCTTC.

The chain couples TRBV18 to TRBJ2-1; possibly TRBD1 for D (6 bases). This CDR3 is 14 amino acids long. V lost 1 base and J 4 bases, leaving 8 bases between the germline ends. Germline CDR1 reads KGHSH; CDR2 reads LQKENI. The DNA of the CDR3 is TGTGCCAGCTCACCACGGACAGAGTACAATGAGCAGTTCTTC. It specifies CASSPRTEYNEQFF.

The rearrangement links TRBV18 to TRBJ2-7, with 8 bases matching TRBD2. V trimming: 6 bases; J trimming: 3 bases; junction bases outside the gene matches: 4. Germline CDR1 reads KGHSH; CDR2 reads LQKENI. The CDR3 runs 13 residues. In DNA form, the CDR3 reads TGTGCCAGCTCGTCCGGGACTAGCTACGAGCAGTACTTC. Its translation: CASSSGTSYEQYF.

The rearrangement uses TRBV5-1 and TRBJ2-5, with D maybe TRBD1 (7 bases). The CDR3 sequence is 14 residues long. With 4 bases removed from V and 1 base from J, the gap between germline ends came to 11 bases. Germline V lookup: CDR1 SGHRS, CDR2 YFSETQ. The CDR3: CASSMQGGQETQYF. The DNA of the CDR3 is TGCGCCAGCAGCATGCAGGGGGGCCAAGAGACCCAGTACTTC.

This chain connects TRBV5-1 to TRBJ1-4, with D possibly TRBD1 on 5 matching bases. The germline gives CDR1 SGHRS, CDR2 YFSETQ. V shed 0 bases and J shed 8 bases, with 11 bases lying between them. CDR3 size: 14 residues. CDR3 DNA: TGCGCCAGCAGCTTGGGACCGGGGGTAGAAAAACTGTTTTTT. Translation gives CASSLGPGVEKLFF.